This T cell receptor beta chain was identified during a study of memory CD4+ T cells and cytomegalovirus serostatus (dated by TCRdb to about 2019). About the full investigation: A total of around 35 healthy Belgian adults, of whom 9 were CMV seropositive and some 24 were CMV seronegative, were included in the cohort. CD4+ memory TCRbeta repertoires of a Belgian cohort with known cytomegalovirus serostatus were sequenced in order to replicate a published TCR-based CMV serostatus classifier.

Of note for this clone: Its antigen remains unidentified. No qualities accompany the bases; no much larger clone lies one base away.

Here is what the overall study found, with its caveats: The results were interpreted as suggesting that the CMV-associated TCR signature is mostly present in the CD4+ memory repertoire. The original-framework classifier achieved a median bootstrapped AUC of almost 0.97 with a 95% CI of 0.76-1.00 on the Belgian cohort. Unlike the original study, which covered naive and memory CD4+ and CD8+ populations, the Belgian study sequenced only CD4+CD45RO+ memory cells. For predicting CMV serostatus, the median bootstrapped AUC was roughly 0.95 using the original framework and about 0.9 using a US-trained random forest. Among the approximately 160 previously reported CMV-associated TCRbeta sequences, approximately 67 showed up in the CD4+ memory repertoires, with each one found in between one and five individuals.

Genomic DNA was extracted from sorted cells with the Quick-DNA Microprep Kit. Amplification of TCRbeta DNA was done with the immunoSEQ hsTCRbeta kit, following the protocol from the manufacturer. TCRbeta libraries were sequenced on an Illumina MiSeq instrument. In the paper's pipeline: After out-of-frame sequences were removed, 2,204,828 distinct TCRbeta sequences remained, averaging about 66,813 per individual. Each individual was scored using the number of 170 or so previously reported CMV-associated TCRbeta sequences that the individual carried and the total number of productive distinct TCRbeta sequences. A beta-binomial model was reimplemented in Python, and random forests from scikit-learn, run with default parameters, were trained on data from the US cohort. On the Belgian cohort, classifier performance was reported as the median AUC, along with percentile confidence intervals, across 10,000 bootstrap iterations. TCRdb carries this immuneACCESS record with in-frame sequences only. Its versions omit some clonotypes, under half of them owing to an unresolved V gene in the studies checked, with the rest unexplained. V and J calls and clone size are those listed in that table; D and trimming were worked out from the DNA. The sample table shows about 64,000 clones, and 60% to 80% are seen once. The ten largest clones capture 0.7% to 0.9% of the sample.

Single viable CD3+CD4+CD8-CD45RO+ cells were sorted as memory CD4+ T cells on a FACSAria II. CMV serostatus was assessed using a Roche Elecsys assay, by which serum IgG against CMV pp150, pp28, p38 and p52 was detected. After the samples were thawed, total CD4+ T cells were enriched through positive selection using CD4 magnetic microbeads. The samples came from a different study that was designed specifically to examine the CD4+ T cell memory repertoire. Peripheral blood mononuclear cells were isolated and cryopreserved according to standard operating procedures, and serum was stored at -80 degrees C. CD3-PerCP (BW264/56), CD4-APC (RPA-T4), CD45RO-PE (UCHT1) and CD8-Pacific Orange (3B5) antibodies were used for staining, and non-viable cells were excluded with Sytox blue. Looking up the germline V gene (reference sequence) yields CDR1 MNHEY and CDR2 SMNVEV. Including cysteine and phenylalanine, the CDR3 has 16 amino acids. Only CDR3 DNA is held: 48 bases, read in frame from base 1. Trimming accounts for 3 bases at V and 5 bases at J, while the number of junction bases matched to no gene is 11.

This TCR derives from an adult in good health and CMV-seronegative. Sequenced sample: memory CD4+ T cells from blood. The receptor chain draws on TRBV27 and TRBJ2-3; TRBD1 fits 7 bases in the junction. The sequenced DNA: TGTGCCAGCAGTTTCACCCGACAGGGTCGCGGAGATACGCAGTATTTT. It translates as CASSFTRQGRGDTQYF.